This TCR beta chain comes out of a study of identical twins. Findings and caveats of the study: Weaker excess twin sharing was observed in beta out-of-frame sequences.

A universal primer site was incorporated via template switching, and the cDNA contained unique molecular identifiers. TCRdb re-called the 5' RACE reads with MiXCR, one entry per CDR3 protein. The sample has roughly 1.6 million distinct CDR3 sequences, about 32% seen once. With regard to this clonotype: Its cognate antigen is unknown.

The sample was cord blood. The receptor was derived from a newborn girl in good health.

The CDR3 nucleotides are TGCAGTGCTAGAGGGCCGTACACAGATACGCAGTATTTT. This codes for CSARGPYTDTQYF. This rearrangement joins TRBV20-1 to TRBJ2-3, with D hard to call. V gave up 1 base and J gave up 2 bases, with 7 bases separating them. The CDR3 extends over 13 amino acids. Germline V lookup: CDR1 DFQATT, CDR2 SNEGSKA (reference sequence).